This T cell receptor beta chain emerged from a study of T-cell reconstitution after alpha-beta-depleted transplantation in children. General study findings and limits: Hyperexpanded clones declined; after one year, newly produced T cells mostly supplied diversity.

Preparation of the TCRbeta library used unique molecular identifiers. TCRdb fed the PCR reads into MiXCR, producing one record per CDR3 protein. The sample yields around 300,000 distinct CDR3 sequences, approximately 23% seen once. This CDR3 is 14 amino acids long. The V gene end was trimmed by 7 bases and the J gene end by 1 base; junction bases not matched to a gene: 5. A few counts support this clonotype. The target antigen is unknown. The clonotype was recovered from a male patient between 10 and 17 years old who had a stem cell transplant for acute lymphoblastic leukemia, so the T cells may come from the graft donor. V gene TRBV12-3 or TRBV12-4 combines with J gene TRBJ2-3, with 7 positions matching TRBD1. The material sequenced was PBMCs, mostly from graft donor cells, taken 180 days after TCRalphabeta/CD19-depleted stem cell transplant. CDR3 bases: TGTGCCAGCACCCCAGGACAGGGCACAGATACGCAGTATTTT. Its protein is CASTPGQGTDTQYF.